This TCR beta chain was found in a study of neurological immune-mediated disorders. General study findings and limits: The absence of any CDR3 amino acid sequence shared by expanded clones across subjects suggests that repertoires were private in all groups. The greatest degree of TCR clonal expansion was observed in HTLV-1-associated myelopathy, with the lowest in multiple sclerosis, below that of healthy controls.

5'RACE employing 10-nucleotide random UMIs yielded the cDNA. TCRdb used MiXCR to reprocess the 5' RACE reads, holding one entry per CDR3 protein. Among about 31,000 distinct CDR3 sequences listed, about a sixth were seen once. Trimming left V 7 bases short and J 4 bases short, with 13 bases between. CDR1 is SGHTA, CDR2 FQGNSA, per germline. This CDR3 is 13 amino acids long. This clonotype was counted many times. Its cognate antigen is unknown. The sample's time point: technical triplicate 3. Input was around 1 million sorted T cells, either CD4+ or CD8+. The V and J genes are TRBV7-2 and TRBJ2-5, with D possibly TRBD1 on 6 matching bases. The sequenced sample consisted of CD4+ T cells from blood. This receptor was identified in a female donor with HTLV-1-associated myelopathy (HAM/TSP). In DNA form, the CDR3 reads TGTGCCAGCACGCCGGTGGGGGCAGAGACCCAGTACTTC. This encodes CASTPVGAETQYF.